This is a list of T cell receptor beta chains from one sample in a study of blood T cell repertoires in COVID-19. The protocol was immunoSEQ multiplex PCR, while the TCRdb copy is restricted to in-frame clones and leaves out a portion. The data hold roughly 180,000 clones, with 70% to 85% observed a single time. Sequencing was performed on peripheral blood. These receptors came from an older man with COVID-19, enrolled during active disease. Both conserved end residues are part of each CDR3. A D gene is named only where the DNA matches it firmly. Clone size appears in some rows only: once, few, many, or a class for an expanded clone.

clone_size | d_call | j_call | v_call | cdr3_nt | cdr3_aa
NA | TRBD1 | TRBJ1-2 | TRBV11-2 | TGTGCCAGCAGCCGTGGACAGGCGGATGGCTACACCTTC | CASSRGQADGYTF
few | NA | TRBJ1-2 | TRBV6-1 | TGTGCCAGCAGTGAAATCGCCTCTAGGGGCTACACCTTC | CASSEIASRGYTF
NA | NA | TRBJ2-2 | TRBV7-3 | TGTGCCAGCAGCTTCCTGTCTGACACCGGGGAGCTGTTTTTT | CASSFLSDTGELFF
NA | TRBD1 | TRBJ1-1 | TRBV9 | TGTGCCAGCAACAAGGGGGGGACAGGGGATAAGGAGTTCACTGAAGCTTTCTTT | CASNKGGTGDKEFTEAFF
NA | TRBD1 | TRBJ1-2 | TRBV5-8 | TGTGCCAGCAGCCGGACAGGGGGCGCGAATGGCTACACCTTC | CASSRTGGANGYTF
NA | TRBD1 | TRBJ1-3 | TRBV2 | TGTGCCAGCAGTGCGGGACAGCGACCTGGAAACACCATATATTTT | CASSAGQRPGNTIYF
NA | TRBD1 | TRBJ1-1 | TRBV14 | TGTGCCAGCAGCCTTGGACAGGGGGCAAGGTTGGGCACTGAAGCTTTCTTT | CASSLGQGARLGTEAFF
NA | TRBD1 | TRBJ2-3 | TRBV15 | TGTGCCACCAGCAATGGACAGGGGGTTGCAGATACGCAGTATTTT | CATSNGQGVADTQYF
NA | NA | TRBJ2-7 | TRBV5-4 | TGTGCCAGCAGCTTGGGGAGCTCCTACGAGCAGTACTTC | CASSLGSSYEQYF
NA | TRBD1 | TRBJ1-4 | TRBV7-8 | TGTGCCAGCAGCTTAGCGCAGGCAGGGGGCTTTGAAAAACTGTTTTTT | CASSLAQAGGFEKLFF
NA | TRBD1 | TRBJ2-1 | TRBV9 | TGTGCCAGCAGCGCTTACAGGGGCGGGTCATACAATGAGCAGTTCTTC | CASSAYRGGSYNEQFF
once | NA | TRBJ1-6 | TRBV6-5 | TGTGCCAGCAGTTACGGGGCAGCCCATAATTCACCCCTCCACTTT | CASSYGAAHNSPLHF
NA | NA | TRBJ1-2 | TRBV7-9 | TGTGCCAGCAGCTTAGCCGACTATGGCTACACCTTC | CASSLADYGYTF
few | NA | TRBJ1-4 | TRBV28 | TGTGCCAGCAGTTTGGAGGGGAGTAGGGGAAAACTGTTTTTT | CASSLEGSRGKLFF
NA | TRBD1 | TRBJ2-7 | TRBV6-1 | TGTGCCAGCAGTGACCGGGACAGGGGCAGCTACGAGCAGTACTTC | CASSDRDRGSYEQYF
once | TRBD1 | TRBJ2-7 | TRBV7-6 | TGTGCCAGCAGCTTAGAGGCGGGACAGGGCATCTACGAGCAGTACTTC | CASSLEAGQGIYEQYF
NA | TRBD2 | TRBJ2-1 | TRBV4-1 | TGCGCCAGCAGCCGGCATAGCGGGGGGCGGTCCTACAATGAGCAGTTCTTC | CASSRHSGGRSYNEQFF
NA | TRBD1 | TRBJ1-3 | TRBV2 | TGTGCCAGCGCGAGACAGGGGATTTCTGGAAACACCATATATTTT | CASARQGISGNTIYF
NA | TRBD2 | TRBJ2-7 | TRBV5-1 | TGCGCCAGCAGCCAGGGGACTAGCGCTAGCTCCTACGAGCAGTACTTC | CASSQGTSASSYEQYF
NA | NA | TRBJ2-3 | TRBV27 | TGTGCCAGCAGTTTAATTAGCTTTAGCACAGATACGCAGTATTTT | CASSLISFSTDTQYF
NA | NA | TRBJ1-4 | TRBV2 | TGTGCCAGCGGGGGAGGGGAGACTAATGAAAAACTGTTTTTT | CASGGGETNEKLFF
NA | NA | TRBJ1-4 | TRBV6-5 | TGTGCCAGCAGCCCCCAGTCAGGGAATGAAAAACTGTTTTTT | CASSPQSGNEKLFF
NA | TRBD2 | TRBJ2-3 | TRBV29-1 | TGCAGCGTGACTAGCGGGGGCACAGATACGCAGTATTTT | CSVTSGGTDTQYF
NA | TRBD1 | TRBJ2-7 | TRBV5-4 | TGTGCCAGCAGCTCGGGACAGCCCTACTACGCTCGCTACGAGCAGTACTTC | CASSSGQPYYARYEQYF
NA | NA | TRBJ1-3 | TRBV9 | TGTGCCAGCAGCGTAGAGGGAGGCGCCATATATTTT | CASSVEGGAIYF
NA | NA | TRBJ2-7 | TRBV6-5 | TGTGCCAGCAGTTACTCAAAGCGACCCTACGAGCAGTACTTC | CASSYSKRPYEQYF
NA | NA | TRBJ1-2 | TRBV7-8 | TGTGCCAGCAGCTTCAGTGATTCTAACTATGGCTACACCTTC | CASSFSDSNYGYTF
few | TRBD1 | TRBJ1-2 | TRBV19 | TGTGCCAGTAGTATGGAAGAGACAGGGGCCCACTATGGCTACACCTTC | CASSMEETGAHYGYTF
NA | TRBD2 | TRBJ2-1 | TRBV9 | TGTGCCAGCAGCCCGACGGGGGGGGCCTATGAGCAGTTCTTC | CASSPTGGAYEQFF
NA | TRBD1 | TRBJ1-5 | TRBV2 | TGTGCCAGCACCCCCCGACAGGGTCCTAATCAGCCCCAGCATTTT | CASTPRQGPNQPQHF
few | NA | TRBJ1-3 | TRBV20-1 | TGCAGTGCTAGTGCCGACGGGGTCTCTGGAAACACCATATATTTT | CSASADGVSGNTIYF
NA | TRBD1 | TRBJ1-5 | TRBV6-2/TRBV6-3 | TGTGCCAGCAGTACTTGGGAGACAGGGGGCGGCTGGGGAGGCAATCAGCCCCAGCATTTT | CASSTWETGGGWGGNQPQHF
NA | NA | TRBJ2-7 | TRBV19 | TGTGCCAGTAGTATGGGCAGGGGCTACGAGCAGTACTTC | CASSMGRGYEQYF
NA | TRBD2 | TRBJ2-7 | TRBV9 | TGTGCCAGCAGCCCACATAGCGGGGGGGCCTACGAGCAGTACTTC | CASSPHSGGAYEQYF
NA | TRBD1 | TRBJ2-7 | TRBV5-1 | TGCGCCAGCAGCTTAGGGGACAGGAGGACCTACGAGCAGTACTTC | CASSLGDRRTYEQYF
NA | TRBD1 | TRBJ2-7 | TRBV7-9 | TGTGCCAGCAGCTTTGGGACAGGGGGACTCTACGAGCAGTACTTC | CASSFGTGGLYEQYF
NA | NA | TRBJ2-7 | TRBV5-5 | TGTGCCAGCAGCCGGACAGTTTCCTACGAGCAGTACTTC | CASSRTVSYEQYF
NA | TRBD1 | TRBJ1-2 | TRBV10-3 | TGTGCCATCAGTGAGAAACAGGGGGCGATCTATGGCTACACCTTC | CAISEKQGAIYGYTF
NA | TRBD1 | TRBJ1-3 | TRBV2 | TGTGCCAGCAGGGGGGAAGGACAGGGCTTTCACACCATATATTTT | CASRGEGQGFHTIYF
medium-sized | NA | TRBJ2-5 | TRBV4-3 | TGCGCCAGCAGCCAGACTCGAGCGCTGCAGACCCAGTACTTC | CASSQTRALQTQYF
NA | TRBD2 | TRBJ2-3 | TRBV9 | TGTGCCAGCAGCGAGCGAGCGGGGGTAGCAGATACGCAGTATTTT | CASSERAGVADTQYF
once | TRBD1 | TRBJ1-2 | TRBV10-3 | TGTGCCATCAGCGGCGGGACAGGGATCGGCTACACCTTC | CAISGGTGIGYTF
once | TRBD1 | TRBJ2-5 | TRBV7-8 | TGTGCCAGCAGCTTCCCTATCGGACAGGGTGAAGAGACCCAGTACTTC | CASSFPIGQGEETQYF
NA | NA | TRBJ2-2 | TRBV7-3 | TGTGCCAGCAGCTTTGACAGCTTCACCGGGGAGCTGTTTTTT | CASSFDSFTGELFF
NA | NA | TRBJ1-2 | TRBV2 | TGTGCCAGCAGTTCGGGGAGTATTGGGGGCTACACCTTC | CASSSGSIGGYTF
NA | NA | TRBJ2-1 | TRBV7-2 | TGTGCCAGCACCCCGGTCCTGGGAGGCTATGAGCAGTTCTTC | CASTPVLGGYEQFF
NA | NA | TRBJ2-7 | TRBV27 | TGTGCCAGCAGTGTGTACAGGTGGTGGGATGGCTACGAGCAGTACTTC | CASSVYRWWDGYEQYF
NA | TRBD1 | TRBJ1-1 | TRBV7-2 | TGTGCCAGCAGCTACTCTCGGACAATGGAGGGACAGCTGAACACTGAAGCTTTCTTT | CASSYSRTMEGQLNTEAFF
few | NA | TRBJ2-7 | TRBV5-1 | TGCGCCAGCAGCTCAATGGACTTGAGTCTGAACGAGCAGTACTTC | CASSSMDLSLNEQYF
NA | NA | TRBJ2-6 | TRBV19 | TGTGCCAGTAGATTGGAGGGGTCCTCTGGGGCCAACGTCCTGACTTTC | CASRLEGSSGANVLTF
NA | NA | TRBJ1-1 | TRBV6-5 | TGTGCCAGCAGACTCGACGGACTCCGTGAAGCTTTCTTT | CASRLDGLREAFF
NA | TRBD1 | TRBJ1-2 | TRBV20-1 | TGCAGTGCTCACAGGGGGCAAGACTACACCTTC | CSAHRGQDYTF
few | TRBD1 | TRBJ1-5 | TRBV23-1 | TGCGCCAGCAGTCAATTCGACAGGGTGGGCCAGCCCCAGCATTTT | CASSQFDRVGQPQHF